The rows below give T cell receptor beta chains drawn from one sample of a study of T-cell reconstitution after alpha-beta-depleted transplantation in children. One entry per CDR3 protein, called by TCRdb with MiXCR from the PCR reads. The table shows about 270,000 distinct CDR3 sequences, with about 10% occurring only once. Sequencing used PBMCs from the stem cell graft donor, obtained from the stem cell graft. The receptor source for this set is a human donor who donated a stem cell graft to a child with SCID. CDR3s include the opening cysteine and the closing phenylalanine or tryptophan. Each record gives: clone size, V gene, D gene, J gene, CDR3 DNA, CDR3 protein. The D gene is left open where the match is weak. Clone size is stated in some rows and not others, as once, few, many or a class when expanded.

clone_size: few
v_call: TRBV27
d_call: .
j_call: TRBJ2-3
cdr3_nt: TGTGCCAGCAGTCTCATCCCGGGGGGCGTGACAGATACGCAGTATTTT
cdr3_aa: CASSLIPGGVTDTQYF

clone_size: .
v_call: TRBV7-9
d_call: .
j_call: TRBJ1-2
cdr3_nt: TGTGCCAGCAGCACCACAGAGAGCTACACCTTC
cdr3_aa: CASSTTESYTF

clone_size: many
v_call: TRBV3-1
d_call: .
j_call: TRBJ1-1
cdr3_nt: TGTGCCAGCAGCCACTCAAGAGGGGGTTTGAACACTGAAGCTTTCTTT
cdr3_aa: CASSHSRGGLNTEAFF

clone_size: many
v_call: TRBV6-5
d_call: TRBD1
j_call: TRBJ2-1
cdr3_nt: TGTGCCAGCAGTTTAACAGGGGGCCAGGGCTATGAGCAGTTCTTC
cdr3_aa: CASSLTGGQGYEQFF

clone_size: many
v_call: TRBV5-1
d_call: .
j_call: TRBJ2-7
cdr3_nt: TGCGCCAGCAGCCCTTCGGGGAGTCACCAGACCTACGAGCAGTACTTC
cdr3_aa: CASSPSGSHQTYEQYF

clone_size: .
v_call: TRBV9
d_call: TRBD1
j_call: TRBJ1-5
cdr3_nt: TGTGCCAGCAGCGTTGGACAGGGGGCTTTTCAGCCCCAGCATTTT
cdr3_aa: CASSVGQGAFQPQHF

clone_size: few
v_call: TRBV5-1
d_call: .
j_call: TRBJ1-1
cdr3_nt: TGCGCCAGCAGCTTGGATGGGCTCCGGAACACTGAAGCTTTCTTT
cdr3_aa: CASSLDGLRNTEAFF

clone_size: many
v_call: TRBV2
d_call: .
j_call: TRBJ2-1
cdr3_nt: TGTGCCAGCAGTGAATATGGGTCAAGCGGCGAGCAGTTCTTC
cdr3_aa: CASSEYGSSGEQFF

clone_size: few
v_call: TRBV20-1
d_call: .
j_call: TRBJ2-3
cdr3_nt: TGCAGTGCCCGTTCTTCAGGGGCGGCCACAGATACGCAGTATTTT
cdr3_aa: CSARSSGAATDTQYF

clone_size: .
v_call: TRBV6-6
d_call: TRBD1
j_call: TRBJ2-1
cdr3_nt: TGTGCCAGCAGTTACTCGGACAGGGCCGACAATGAGCAGTTCTTC
cdr3_aa: CASSYSDRADNEQFF

clone_size: many
v_call: TRBV5-6
d_call: .
j_call: TRBJ1-6
cdr3_nt: TGTGCCAGCAGCTTGGACCCGGGGATCAATTCACCCCTCCACTTT
cdr3_aa: CASSLDPGINSPLHF

clone_size: .
v_call: TRBV6-2/TRBV6-3
d_call: TRBD1
j_call: TRBJ1-5
cdr3_nt: TGTGCCAGCGGCTCAGGGGGGAGGAATCAGCCCCAGCATTTT
cdr3_aa: CASGSGGRNQPQHF